This TCR beta chain came from a study of blood T cell repertoires in COVID-19. The CDR3 totals 11 residues. Germline CDR1 and CDR2: MRHNA and SNTAGT. Deletions cut 4 bases from V and 5 bases from J, with 5 bases between. TCRdb's table, derived via immunoSEQ multiplex PCR, lists solely in-frame clones and lacks some. Seen here are around 100,000 clones, around 83% observed once, and the top ten hold around 2%. This chain uses TRBV6-4 with TRBJ1-2; D unresolved. The source of this sequence is a man in his sixties or seventies with active or convalescent COVID-19. The specimen was peripheral blood. The CDR3 region is CASSVTYGYTF. The CDR3 nucleotides are TGTGCCAGCAGTGTTACATATGGCTACACCTTC.